Each of the 15 T cell receptor beta chains below was sequenced from the same sample in a study of neurological immune-mediated disorders. A single record per CDR3 protein comes from TCRdb applying MiXCR to the 5' RACE reads. The table records over 11,000 distinct CDR3 sequences, roughly 6.9% of them present only once. Sequenced input: CD8+ T cells from blood. The receptor set was obtained from a woman aged 35 to 49 in good health.

This clonotype was counted at least ten times. The V call is TRBV10-1, the J call TRBJ2-7; 7 bases are a match to TRBD1. Germline values: CDR1 WNHNN, CDR2 SYGVQD (reference sequence). With 0 bases clipped from V and 2 bases from J, the junction kept 7 bases outside the gene matches. The CDR3 is 16 residues long. The chain's CDR3 is CASSESKQGNPYEQYF. CDR3 DNA sequence: TGCGCCAGCAGTGAGTCCAAACAGGGGAATCCCTACGAGCAGTACTTC.

This clonotype was picked up many times. This chain connects TRBV27 to TRBJ2-1, with 7 positions matching TRBD2. Germline V gives CDR1 MNHEY, CDR2 SMNVEV (reference sequence). Trimming at V came to 6 bases and at J to 5 bases, leaving 7 bases not matched to a gene. The CDR3 consists of 14 residues. The CDR3 region is CASRRTSPNNEQFF. For the CDR3, the DNA is TGTGCCAGCAGGCGGACTAGTCCCAACAATGAGCAGTTCTTC.

In this sample, this clonotype turned up many times. The chain couples TRBV18 to TRBJ1-2; no firm D call. This CDR3 has 13 residues. The ends were cut back, 2 bases at V and 4 bases at J, with 8 bases in the middle. Germline V gives CDR1 KGHSH, CDR2 LQKENI. The CDR3 reads CASSPGPGYGYTF. As DNA, the CDR3 is TGTGCCAGCTCACCAGGACCAGGCTATGGCTACACCTTC.

This clonotype showed up many times. V is TRBV30 and J is TRBJ1-1; D unresolved. Between the trimmed V and J ends, which lost 1 base and 3 bases, there was a span of 0 bases. The germline V gene has CDR1 GTSNPN and CDR2 SVGIG (reference sequence). There are 10 residues in the CDR3. CDR3 sequence: CAWSDTEAFF. Written as DNA, the CDR3 is TGTGCCTGGAGTGACACTGAAGCTTTCTTT.

By share, this clonotype ranks as medium-sized. The chain employs TRBV6-2 or TRBV6-3 and TRBJ1-5, with a possible D match to TRBD1 (6 bases). The CDR3 covers 14 residues. The V and J ends lost 4 bases and 6 bases respectively, with 13 bases between them. CDR1 is MNHEY and CDR2 is SVGEGT in the germline V gene. CDR3 nucleotide sequence: TGTGCCAGCAGTTTCCAGGGGTCCGGTCAGCCCCAGCATTTT. As protein: CASSFQGSGQPQHF.

Judged by abundance, this clonotype is large. The chain is built from TRBV28 and TRBJ1-3, with D uncertain. V lost 5 bases, J lost 0 bases, and 8 bases lay in between. Germline lookup yields CDR1 MDHEN and CDR2 SYDVKM. The CDR3 extends over 14 amino acids. The CDR3 here is CASSPINSGNTIYF. The CDR3 coding sequence is TGTGCCAGCAGTCCTATTAACTCTGGAAACACCATATATTTT.

This clonotype was seen many times. This chain links TRBV27 with TRBJ1-1; 10 bases fit TRBD1. The V gene end was trimmed by 7 bases and the J gene end by 3 bases; junction bases not matched to a gene: 8. This CDR3 is 15 amino acids long. The V gene's germline CDR1 is MNHEY and CDR2 SMNVEV (reference sequence). The chain's CDR3 is CASTPGTGVHTEAFF. The CDR3 bases are TGTGCCAGCACCCCGGGGACAGGGGTTCACACTGAAGCTTTCTTT.

This clonotype was seen many times. The chain joins TRBV7-9 to TRBJ2-5, with TRBD1 as a possible D gene (6 bases). The germline V and J ends were trimmed by 6 bases and 5 bases, with 22 bases remaining between them. Germline V lookup: CDR1 SEHNR, CDR2 FQNEAQ (reference sequence). The length of the CDR3 is 16 residues. The DNA of the CDR3 is TGTGCCAGCAGACCAACGACAGGATCCTTAGGGGAGACCCAGTACTTC. This encodes CASRPTTGSLGETQYF.

This clonotype was observed many times. V and J are TRBV12-3 or TRBV12-4 and TRBJ2-7; possible D gene TRBD2, 6 bases. Trimming left V 6 bases short and J 3 bases short, with 21 bases between. This CDR3 is 16 amino acids long. The CDR3 region is CASSPTQQGRRYEQYF. The CDR3 DNA sequence: TGTGCCAGCAGCCCTACCCAGCAAGGGAGGCGCTACGAGCAGTACTTC.

This clonotype came up many times. The gene calls are TRBV29-1 and TRBJ2-7, with a tentative D call TRBD1 (6 bases). Germline CDR1 SQVTM, CDR2 ANQGSEA. V was pared by 4 bases and J by 2 bases, with 24 bases between. The CDR3 contains 17 residues. Written as DNA, the CDR3 is TGCAGCGTTGGATCTACACAGGGAGTGATAAGCCCCTACGAGCAGTACTTC. It yields the protein CSVGSTQGVISPYEQYF.

This clonotype was seen repeatedly, ten times or more. CDR3 in DNA: TGTGCCAGCAGGTCCTACTTAGGGGAGACCCAGTACTTC. It is translated as CASRSYLGETQYF. J is TRBJ2-5 and V is TRBV27; the D is unclear. There are 13 residues in the CDR3. CDR1 MNHEY and CDR2 SMNVEV come from the germline V gene (reference sequence). Between the trimmed V and J ends, which lost 6 bases and 5 bases, there was a span of 13 bases.

This clonotype rates as medium-sized (0.01 to 0.1%). This chain links TRBV6-5 with TRBJ2-1, with 9 positions matching TRBD2. V lost 5 bases and J lost 7; bases outside the gene matches: 9. This CDR3 has 15 amino acids. The germline V gene has CDR1 MNHEY and CDR2 SVGAGI. The CDR3 sequence is CASSPSAGGTNEQFF. DNA for the CDR3: TGTGCCAGCAGTCCCTCAGCGGGGGGTACGAATGAGCAGTTCTTC.

As regards this clonotype: Being one base from a much bigger clone, this may be a read error. This chain links TRBV7-2 with TRBJ1-5, with 8 bases fitting TRBD1. Germline CDR1 reads SGHTA; CDR2 reads FQGNSA. The CDR3 spans 15 residues. The CDR3 nucleotides read TGTGCCAGCAGACCCCGGGACAGGCTTAATCAGCCCCACCATTTT. Protein sequence: CASRPRDRLNQPHHF. Full variable domain (rest looked up from reference TRBV7-2 and TRBJ1-5): GAGVSQSPSNKVTEKGKDVELRCDPISGHTALYWYRQSLGQGLEFLIYFQGNSAPDKSGLPSDRFSAERTGGSVSTLTIQRTQQEDSAVYLCASRPRDRLNQPHHFGDGTRLSIL.

This clonotype was seen ten or more times. The chain combines TRBV9 with TRBJ2-7, with TRBD2 matching over 11 bases. V lost 3 bases and J lost 2; bases outside the gene matches: 4. This CDR3 has 15 residues. Germline V CDR1 and CDR2: SGDLS, YYNGEE. The DNA of the CDR3 is TGTGCCAGCAGCGCCACTAGCGGGAGCGCCTACGAGCAGTACTTC. Translation: CASSATSGSAYEQYF.

Many counts were recorded for this clonotype. The V and J genes are TRBV6-1 and TRBJ2-1; D remains ambiguous. Germline V lookup: CDR1 MNHNS, CDR2 SASEGT. The CDR3 has 16 amino acids. V dropped 5 bases and J dropped 6 bases, with 20 bases sitting between them. Written as DNA, the CDR3 is TGTGCCAGCAGTCCGGGCCCCAGCCGACTCGGCAATGAGCAGTTCTTC. Translated: CASSPGPSRLGNEQFF.